This TCR beta chain was sequenced in a study of breast tumors, draining lymph nodes, adjacent tissues. Study-level results: Luminal-like breast cancer showed significantly higher tumor–nontumor repertoire similarity than basal-like. Most tumor T cells seemingly derive from lymph node, then expand in tumor. Tumor T cell lymph node origin was a supported hypothesis, not proven. Compared with lymph nodes, tumors were less diverse; compared with nontumor tissue, more.

Axillary draining lymph nodes of breast cancer patients supplied the node samples. Germline loops: CDR1 GTSNPN, CDR2 SVGIG (reference sequence). This CDR3 contains 12 residues. V was shortened by 5 bases and J by 3 bases, with 11 bases between the two germline ends. TCRdb recomputed calls from the multiplex PCR reads with MiXCR, one row per CDR3 protein. In the table there are about 130,000 distinct CDR3 sequences, approximately 21% of which are singletons. This clonotype was seen ten or more times. Its target is not known. The sequence derives from a female donor with breast cancer. Some clones in this sample may be carry-over from other donors' samples. The sample comprised axillary lymph node tissue. V usage is TRBV30 and J usage is TRBJ2-7; D is possibly TRBD2 (5 bases). The DNA of the CDR3 is TGTGCCTGGGGAGGTGGGGTCTACGAGCAGTACTTC. Its translation is CAWGGGVYEQYF.